The table lists the clone carrying this T cell receptor (beta chain) with a count of one. What it binds is unknown. TCR libraries were built from approximately 490 ng of total RNA by linear amplification. One entry per CDR3 protein results from TCRdb running MiXCR on the reads. Among 150,000 to 200,000 distinct CDR3 sequences listed, 65% to 75% were seen once. This record comes from a study of healthy donors' naive CD4 and CD8 T cells. CDR1 is LNHDA, CDR2 SQIVND, per germline (reference sequence). The V end lost 1 base, the J end lost 1 base, and 11 bases lay between the germline ends. The CDR3 length is 15 residues. Study-level findings and limits: Most V and J genes were reportedly biased between naive CD4+ and CD8+ cells. Possible naive T cell homeostatic proliferation bias remained unaddressed.

The TCR sequence derives from a pool of human donors in good health; the sample pools cells from several healthy donors. The chain joins TRBV19 to TRBJ2-7; D gene unclear. The sample comprised naive CD4+ and CD8+ T cells sorted from blood, pooled from several donors. CDR3 sequence: CASSIGVAESYEQYF. Here the CDR3 DNA reads TGTGCCAGTAGTATAGGGGTGGCGGAATCCTACGAGCAGTACTTC.